This T cell receptor (beta chain) was captured by sequencing in a study of chemoradiotherapy in HPV16-positive cancers. As for the study in general: A couple of HPV16-positive patients' cells yielded candidate HPV-specific clones and common motifs.

Sequenced by immunoSEQ multiplex PCR; TCRdb stores in-frame clones only, minus some. Of about 12,000 clones detected, around 66% appear once; the ten largest clones hold approximately 16%. The clonotype was recovered from a human donor with HPV-associated anogenital cancer. The material was obtained from a patient who underwent chemoradiotherapy.

The CDR3: CASRSGQGNTEAFF. The CDR3 region has the DNA TGTGCCAGCAGATCCGGACAGGGGAACACTGAAGCTTTCTTT. The chain has TRBV27 and TRBJ1-1; 8 bases line up with TRBD1. V trimming: 6 bases; J trimming: 1 base; junction bases outside the gene matches: 4. The germline CDR1 and CDR2 sequences are MNHEY and SMNVEV (reference sequence). This CDR3 is built from 14 residues.